This T cell receptor (beta chain) was recorded in a study of long-term antiretroviral therapy in people with HIV. Findings of the study overall: Regardless of time point, clones expanded before ART dominated the repertoire.

Comments on this clone: The target antigen is unknown.

Survey-level resolution applied to immunoSEQ assay v3.0. Sequencing efforts were directed toward about 40,000-55,000 T-cell genomes per sample. Profiling relied on immunoSEQ multiplex PCR, and the TCRdb table lists in-frame clones only, not all of them. The sample lists 24,000 or so clones, around four fifths occurring once. Amounts of about 1-10 million cryopreserved PBMC were held in the samples before DNA extraction. V dropped 3 bases and J dropped 2 bases, with 13 bases sitting between them. This CDR3 is 15 amino acids long. Germline V gene data show CDR1 as MNHEY and CDR2 as SVGAGI. Source: unsorted PBMCs, taken 3 years after starting antiretroviral therapy. The chain couples TRBV6-5 to TRBJ1-1, with D possibly being TRBD1 (5 bases). This TCR was recovered from a man between 18 and 35 years old with HIV. The CDR3 sequence: CASSYAREGNTEAFF. Here the CDR3 DNA reads TGTGCCAGCAGTTATGCCAGGGAGGGAAACACTGAAGCTTTCTTT.